This T cell receptor (beta chain) comes out of a study of post-analysis software for immune sequencing data (dated by TCRdb to the mid-2010s). In terms of the full investigation: Disease courses on record covered relapsing-remitting, secondary progressive and progressive-relapsing multiple sclerosis, though some patients had no subtype annotation. Patient repertoires were compared against roughly 11 previously published healthy control repertoires from donors aged 6 to 25 years. A subset of samples was prepared in parallel using single-end sample barcoding, then pooled and co-amplified after Illumina adapter ligation. Here is what the overall study found, with its caveats: Multiple sclerosis patients had significantly lower normalized Chao1 diversity than controls, a result that suggests substantial peripheral T-cell clonal expansion. Direct clustering with F measure showed strong co-clustering of samples prepared in the same batch, prompting a batch-effect correction. The multiple sclerosis patient group was slightly younger than the control group.

TCR beta repertoires were profiled from peripheral blood of roughly 13 young patients with multiple sclerosis to demonstrate the VDJtools post-analysis software. The multiple sclerosis patients were children and adolescents between roughly 6 and 16 years of age. Library construction relied on PCR. Instrument on record: Illumina HiSeq 2500. To reduce PCR and sequencing biases, unique molecular identifiers were built into the TCR beta cDNA libraries. Every 1 to 10 million input T cells yielded approximately 500,000 cDNA molecules, meaning each molecule approximated one T cell. The patient libraries were prepared and sequenced using the same protocol as the earlier healthy control dataset. Samples belonging to the same batch were prepared together, multiplexed and sequenced on a shared HiSeq lane. Processing in the source paper ran as follows. MIGEC was used to process the raw barcoded reads, and molecular identifier groups with only a single read were discarded before consensus assembly and CDR3 extraction. VDJtools was used for post-analysis of the clonotype tables, and diversity was normalized by down-sampling every dataset to the size of the smallest sample. Repertoire overlap clustering matched CDR3 amino acid but not nucleotide sequences to correct batch-related cross-sample contamination. TCRdb reanalyzed the raw reads on its own, using fastp at Q25 for trimming and MiXCR for clone calling, and kept in-frame beta chains. All rows with the same CDR3 protein become a single entry with the most common DNA and genes. TCRdb's processing, not the study's, gives the V and J calls here. This sample holds hundreds of thousands of distinct CDR3 sequences; roughly 45% were observed only once. The ten largest account for 9.5% to 13% of the sample.

A note on this clonotype: Its antigen remains undetermined. There are no base qualities to consult, and no much larger clone falls within one base.

The sequencing input was blood. The receptor was derived from a girl under 18 with multiple sclerosis.

The CDR3 region: CAISERTSGSSTDTQYF. In nucleotide form, the sequence is TGTGCCATCAGTGAAAGGACTAGCGGTTCTAGCACAGATACGCAGTATTTT. The chain couples TRBV10-3 to TRBJ2-3, and 10 junctional nucleotides match TRBD2. Measured from the cysteine to the phenylalanine, the CDR3 is 17 residues long. The kept DNA is CDR3 alone, 51 bases in frame from the first base. Sequences ENHRY (CDR1) and SYGVKD (CDR2) are obtained from the germline V gene. V is pruned by 3 bases and J by 0 bases, leaving 6 bases of the junction without a gene match.